This T cell receptor (beta chain) originates from a study of read filtering for tumor transcriptome and immune sequencing. Study as a whole: 8 patients were R-ISS I, approximately 15 were R-ISS II, about seven were R-ISS III.

From about 400 ng of RNA, a library with molecular barcoded alpha/delta and beta/gamma adaptors was made. One entry per CDR3 protein results from TCRdb running MiXCR on the reads. The table lists about 57,000 distinct CDR3 sequences, around a fifth of them singletons. This clonotype has at least ten counts. CDR3 length: 16 residues. Unmatched junction bases numbered 11, after V lost 7 bases and J lost 7 bases. The specimen sequenced was a population of CD138-negative cells sorted from bone marrow. This clonotype was obtained from a donor at least 40 years old with multiple myeloma. This chain links TRBV12-3 or TRBV12-4 with TRBJ2-1; 12 bases are shared with TRBD1. The CDR3 coding sequence is TGTGCCAGCAAAACCGGGACAGGGGGCGCTTGGAATGAGCAGTTCTTC. Amino acids: CASKTGTGGAWNEQFF.